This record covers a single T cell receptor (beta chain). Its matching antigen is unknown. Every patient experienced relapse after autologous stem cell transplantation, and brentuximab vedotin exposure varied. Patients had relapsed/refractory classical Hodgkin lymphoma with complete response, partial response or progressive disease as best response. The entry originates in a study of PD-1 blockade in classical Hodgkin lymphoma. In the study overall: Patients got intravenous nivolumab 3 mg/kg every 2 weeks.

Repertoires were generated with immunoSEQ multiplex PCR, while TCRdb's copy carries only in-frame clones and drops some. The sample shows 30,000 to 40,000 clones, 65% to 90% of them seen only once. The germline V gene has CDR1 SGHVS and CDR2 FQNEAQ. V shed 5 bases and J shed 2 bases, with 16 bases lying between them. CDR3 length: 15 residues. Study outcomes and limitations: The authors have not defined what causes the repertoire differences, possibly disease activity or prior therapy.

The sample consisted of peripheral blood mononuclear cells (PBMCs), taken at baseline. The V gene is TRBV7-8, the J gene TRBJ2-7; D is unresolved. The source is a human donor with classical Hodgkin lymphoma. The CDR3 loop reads CASSQEAISAYEQYF. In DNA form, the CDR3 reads TGTGCCAGCAGCCAAGAGGCTATCAGTGCCTACGAGCAGTACTTC.